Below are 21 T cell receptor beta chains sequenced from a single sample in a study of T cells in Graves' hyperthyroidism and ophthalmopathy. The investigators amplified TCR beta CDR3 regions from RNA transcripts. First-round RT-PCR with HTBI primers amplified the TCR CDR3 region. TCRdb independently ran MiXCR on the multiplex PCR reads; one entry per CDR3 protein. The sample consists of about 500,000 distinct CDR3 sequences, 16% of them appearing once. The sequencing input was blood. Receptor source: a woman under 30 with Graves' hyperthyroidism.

CDR3 in amino acids: CASSASFLVGNEKLFF. CDR3 bases: TGTGCCAGCAGTGCCTCCTTCCTCGTGGGTAATGAAAAACTGTTTTTT. The chain carries TRBV25-1 and TRBJ1-4; unclear D gene. Germline assignment: CDR1 MGHDK and CDR2 SYGVNS. The CDR3 has 16 amino acids. Deletions cut 4 bases from V and 4 bases from J, with 16 bases between.

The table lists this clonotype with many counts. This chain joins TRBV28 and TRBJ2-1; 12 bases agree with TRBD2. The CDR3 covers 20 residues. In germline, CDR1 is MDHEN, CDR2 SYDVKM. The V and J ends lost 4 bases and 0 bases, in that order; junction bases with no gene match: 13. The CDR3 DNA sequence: TGTGCCAGCAGTTCCGCAGGACTAGCGGGATTTACCTACTCCTACAATGAGCAGTTCTTC. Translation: CASSSAGLAGFTYSYNEQFF.

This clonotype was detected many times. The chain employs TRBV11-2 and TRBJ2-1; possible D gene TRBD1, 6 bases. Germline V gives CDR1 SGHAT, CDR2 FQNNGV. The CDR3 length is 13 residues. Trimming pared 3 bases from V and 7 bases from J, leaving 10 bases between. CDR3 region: CASSFDRRNEQFF. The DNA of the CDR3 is TGTGCCAGCAGCTTCGACAGGCGGAATGAGCAGTTCTTC.

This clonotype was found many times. The CDR3 coding sequence is TGTGCCAGCAGGTCCACTAGCGGGGTTTCCTACAATGAGCAGTTCTTC. As protein: CASRSTSGVSYNEQFF. This chain uses TRBV2 with TRBJ2-1; 10 nucleotides match TRBD2. CDR1 SNHLY and CDR2 FYNNEI come from the germline V gene. This CDR3 is 16 amino acids long. Losses at the gene ends were 6 bases for V and 1 base for J; bases not matched to a gene: 6.

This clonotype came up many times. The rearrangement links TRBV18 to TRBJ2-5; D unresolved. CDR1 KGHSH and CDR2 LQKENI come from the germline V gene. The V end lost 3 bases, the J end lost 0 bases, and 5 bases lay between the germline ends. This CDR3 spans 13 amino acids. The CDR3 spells CASSPGYQETQYF. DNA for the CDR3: TGTGCCAGCTCACCGGGGTACCAAGAGACCCAGTACTTC.

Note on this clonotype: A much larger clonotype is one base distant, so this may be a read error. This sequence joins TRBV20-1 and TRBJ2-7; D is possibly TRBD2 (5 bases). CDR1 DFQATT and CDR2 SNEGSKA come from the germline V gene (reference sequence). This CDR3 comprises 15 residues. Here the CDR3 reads CSASLDLIRAGEQDF. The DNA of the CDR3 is TGCAGTGCTAGCCTCGACCTTATCCGGGCGGGCGAGCAGGACTTC.

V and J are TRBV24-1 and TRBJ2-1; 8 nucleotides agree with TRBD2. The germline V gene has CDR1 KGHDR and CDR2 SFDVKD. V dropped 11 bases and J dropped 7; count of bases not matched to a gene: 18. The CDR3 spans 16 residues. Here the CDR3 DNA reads TGTGCCAAGGGGGGTTTTCGCGGGGGGCCAAGTAATGAGCAGTTCTTC. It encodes CAKGGFRGGPSNEQFF.

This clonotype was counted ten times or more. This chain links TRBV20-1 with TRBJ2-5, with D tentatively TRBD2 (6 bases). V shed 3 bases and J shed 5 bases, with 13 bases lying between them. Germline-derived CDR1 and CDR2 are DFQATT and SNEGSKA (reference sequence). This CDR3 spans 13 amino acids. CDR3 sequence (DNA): TGCAGTGCTAGTCGAGGGAGGAGGGAGACCCAGTACTTC. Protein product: CSASRGRRETQYF.

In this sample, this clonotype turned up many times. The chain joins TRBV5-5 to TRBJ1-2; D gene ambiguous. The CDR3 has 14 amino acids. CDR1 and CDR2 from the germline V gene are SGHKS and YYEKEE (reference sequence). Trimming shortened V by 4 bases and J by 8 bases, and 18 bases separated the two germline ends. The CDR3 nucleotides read TGTGCCAGCAGCGCCGAAGTGTTTCTCGTCGGCTACACCTTC. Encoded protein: CASSAEVFLVGYTF.

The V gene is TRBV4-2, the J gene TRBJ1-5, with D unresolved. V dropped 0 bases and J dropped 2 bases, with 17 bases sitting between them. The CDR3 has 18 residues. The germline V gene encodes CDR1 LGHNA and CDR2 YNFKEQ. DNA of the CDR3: TGTGCCAGCAGCCAAGATAGTAGGAGGACGGGTGGCAATCAGCCCCAGCATTTT. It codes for CASSQDSRRTGGNQPQHF.

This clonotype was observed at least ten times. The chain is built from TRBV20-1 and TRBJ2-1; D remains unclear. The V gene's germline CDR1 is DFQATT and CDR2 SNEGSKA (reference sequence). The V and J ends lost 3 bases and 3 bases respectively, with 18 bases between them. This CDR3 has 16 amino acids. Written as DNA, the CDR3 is TGCAGTGCTAGGGAATCTCGCGCGCGCGACTACAATGAGCAGTTCTTC. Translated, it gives CSARESRARDYNEQFF.

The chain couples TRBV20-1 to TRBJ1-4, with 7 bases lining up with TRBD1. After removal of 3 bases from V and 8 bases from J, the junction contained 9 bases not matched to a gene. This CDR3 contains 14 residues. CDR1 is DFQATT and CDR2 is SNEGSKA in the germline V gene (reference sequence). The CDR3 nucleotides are TGCAGTGCTAGTCCAGGGGGATTAGGAGAAAAACTGTTTTTT. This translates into CSASPGGLGEKLFF.

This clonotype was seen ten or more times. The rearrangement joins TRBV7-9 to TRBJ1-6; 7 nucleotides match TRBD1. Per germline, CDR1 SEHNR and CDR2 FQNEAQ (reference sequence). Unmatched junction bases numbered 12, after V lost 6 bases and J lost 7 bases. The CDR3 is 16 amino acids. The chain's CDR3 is CASRPERTGENSPLHF. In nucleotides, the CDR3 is TGTGCCAGCAGACCCGAACGTACAGGGGAAAATTCACCCCTCCACTTT.

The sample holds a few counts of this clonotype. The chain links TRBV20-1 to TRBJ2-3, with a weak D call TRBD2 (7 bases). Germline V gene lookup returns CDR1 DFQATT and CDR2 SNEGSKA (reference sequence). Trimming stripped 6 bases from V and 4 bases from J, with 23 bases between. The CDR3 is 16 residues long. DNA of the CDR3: TGCAGTGCAGTACCCCTATCGGGGGGCTTGGCAGATACGCAGTATTTT. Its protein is CSAVPLSGGLADTQYF.

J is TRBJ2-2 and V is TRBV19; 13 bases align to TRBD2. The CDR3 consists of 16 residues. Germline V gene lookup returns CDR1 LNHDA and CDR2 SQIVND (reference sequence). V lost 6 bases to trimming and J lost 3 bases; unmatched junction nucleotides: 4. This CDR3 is CASSPGLAGDTGELFF. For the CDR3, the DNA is TGTGCCAGTAGCCCCGGACTAGCGGGGGACACCGGGGAGCTGTTTTTT.

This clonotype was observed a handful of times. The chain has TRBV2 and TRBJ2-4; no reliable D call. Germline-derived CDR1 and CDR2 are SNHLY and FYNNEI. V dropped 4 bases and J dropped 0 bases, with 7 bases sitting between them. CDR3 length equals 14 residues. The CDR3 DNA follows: TGTGCCAGCAGTGGCCTAATAGCCAAAAACATTCAGTACTTC. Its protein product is CASSGLIAKNIQYF.

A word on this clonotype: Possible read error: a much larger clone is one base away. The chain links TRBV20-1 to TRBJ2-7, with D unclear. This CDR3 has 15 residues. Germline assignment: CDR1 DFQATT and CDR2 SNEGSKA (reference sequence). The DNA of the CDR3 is TGCAGTGCTAGGCAGCGCCCACTTCTCGGTTACGGGCAGTACTTC. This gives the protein CSARQRPLLGYGQYF.

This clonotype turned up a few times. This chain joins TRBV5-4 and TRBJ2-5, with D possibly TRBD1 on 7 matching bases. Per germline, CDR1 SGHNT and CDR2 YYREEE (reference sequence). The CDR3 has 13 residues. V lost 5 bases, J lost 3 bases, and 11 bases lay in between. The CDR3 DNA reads TGTGCCAGCAGGGAGGGACAGAAAGAGACCCAGTACTTC. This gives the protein CASREGQKETQYF. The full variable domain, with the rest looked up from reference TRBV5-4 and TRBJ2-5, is ETGVTQSPTHLIKTRGQQVTLRCSSQSGHNTVSWYQQALGQGPQFIFQYYREEENGRGNFPPRFSGLQFPNYSSELNVNALELDDSALYLCASREGQKETQYFGPGTRLLVL.

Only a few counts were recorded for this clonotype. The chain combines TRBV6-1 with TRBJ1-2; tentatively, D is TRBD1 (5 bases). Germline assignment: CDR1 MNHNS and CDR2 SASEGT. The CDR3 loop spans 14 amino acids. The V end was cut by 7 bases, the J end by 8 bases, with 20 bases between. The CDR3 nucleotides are TGTGCCAGCAATACCCTGGGGACCAGACGCGGCTACACCTTC. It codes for CASNTLGTRRGYTF.

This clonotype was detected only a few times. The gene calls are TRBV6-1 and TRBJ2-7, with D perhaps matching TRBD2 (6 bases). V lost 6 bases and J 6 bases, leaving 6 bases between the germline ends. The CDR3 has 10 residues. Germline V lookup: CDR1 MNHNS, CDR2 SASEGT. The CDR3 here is CASRGGEQYF. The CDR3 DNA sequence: TGTGCCAGCAGGGGGGGCGAGCAGTACTTC.

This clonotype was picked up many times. Written as DNA, the CDR3 is TGTGCCAGCAGCGGAACGACAGGGGGCCTCGCCCATGGCTACACCTTC. Translated: CASSGTTGGLAHGYTF. The rearrangement joins TRBV7-9 to TRBJ1-2; the match to TRBD1 covers 10 bases. The V segment lost 5 bases and the J segment 6 bases; nucleotides outside the gene matches: 12. The CDR3 is 16 amino acids. Germline CDR1 is SEHNR and CDR2 is FQNEAQ (reference sequence).